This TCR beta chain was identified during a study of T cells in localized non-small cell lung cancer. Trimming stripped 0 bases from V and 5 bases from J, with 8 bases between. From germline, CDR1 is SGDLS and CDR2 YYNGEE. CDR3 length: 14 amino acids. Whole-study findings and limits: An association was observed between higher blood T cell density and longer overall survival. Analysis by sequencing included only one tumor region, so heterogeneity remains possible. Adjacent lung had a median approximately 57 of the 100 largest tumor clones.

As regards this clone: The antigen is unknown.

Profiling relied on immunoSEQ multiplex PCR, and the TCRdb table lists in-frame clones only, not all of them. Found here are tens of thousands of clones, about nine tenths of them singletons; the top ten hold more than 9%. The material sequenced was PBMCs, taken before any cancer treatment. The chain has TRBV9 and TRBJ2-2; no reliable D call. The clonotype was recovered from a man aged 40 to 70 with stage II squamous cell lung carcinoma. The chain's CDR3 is CASSVVWGTGELFF. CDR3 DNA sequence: TGTGCCAGCAGCGTAGTATGGGGAACCGGGGAGCTGTTTTTT.